The 3 T cell receptor beta chains listed next were all sequenced from one sample in a study of T cell responses to AZD1222 COVID-19 vaccine. The assay was immunoSEQ multiplex PCR, and TCRdb's table has in-frame clones only and misses some. Its clone listing holds over 130,000 clones. Sequencing was performed on peripheral blood. These receptors all stem from an adult in good health.

The chain recombines TRBV28 with TRBJ1-5; D is ambiguous. The CDR3 loop spans 13 amino acids. From germline, CDR1 is MDHEN and CDR2 SYDVKM. With 6 bases removed from V and 0 bases from J, the gap between germline ends came to 6 bases. As DNA, the CDR3 is TGTGCCAGCAGCCGCGATAGCAATCAGCCCCAGCATTTT. This sequence encodes CASSRDSNQPQHF.

The chain has TRBV28 and TRBJ2-5, with D tentatively TRBD1 (6 bases). V dropped 4 bases and J dropped 4 bases, with 16 bases sitting between them. This CDR3 has 15 amino acids. Germline V gene lookup returns CDR1 MDHEN and CDR2 SYDVKM. CDR3 coding DNA: TGTGCCAGCAGTTCCCGAGCTGACAGGAGAGAGACCCAGTACTTC. Translating gives CASSSRADRRETQYF.

The chain has TRBV14 and TRBJ2-2, with 7 bases lining up with TRBD1. CDR3 length: 15 residues. V lost 4 bases to trimming and J lost 5 bases; unmatched junction nucleotides: 7. Germline loops: CDR1 SGHDN, CDR2 FVKESK. CDR3 sequence: CASSPPFRGTGELFF. The CDR3 nucleotides are TGTGCCAGCAGCCCCCCCTTCAGGGGGACCGGGGAGCTGTTTTTT.